This record covers a single T cell receptor (beta chain). The sample is drawn from a study of blood T cell repertoires in COVID-19. For the study at large: Sources were T cells, B-cell-depleted T cells, or PBMCs; the material itself was cDNA or gDNA.

Assay: immunoSEQ multiplex PCR; the TCRdb copy retains only in-frame clones and omits some. The repertoire holds 150,000 to 200,000 clones, almost 85% seen once, with approximately 11% in the top ten. Adults between roughly 18 and 95 years of age took part from 24 US areas. Participants' reported clinical history set cohort assignment. Among Cohort 3 donors, those recovered had two negative PCRs, clearance, or symptom resolution. CDR1 is MDHEN and CDR2 is SYDVKM in the germline V gene. J gave up 10 bases and V 5 bases, and 6 bases lay outside the gene matches. This CDR3 is 15 amino acids long. Sequenced sample: PBMCs or T cells enriched from blood (not recorded which). The chain links TRBV28 to TRBJ1-6; 12 bases line up with TRBD1. This TCR was sampled from a man aged 45-65 years who had recovered from COVID-19. Written as DNA, the CDR3 is TGTGCCAGCAGTCCGGGGGACAGGGGGCGGTCACCCCTCCACTTT. It encodes CASSPGDRGRSPLHF.